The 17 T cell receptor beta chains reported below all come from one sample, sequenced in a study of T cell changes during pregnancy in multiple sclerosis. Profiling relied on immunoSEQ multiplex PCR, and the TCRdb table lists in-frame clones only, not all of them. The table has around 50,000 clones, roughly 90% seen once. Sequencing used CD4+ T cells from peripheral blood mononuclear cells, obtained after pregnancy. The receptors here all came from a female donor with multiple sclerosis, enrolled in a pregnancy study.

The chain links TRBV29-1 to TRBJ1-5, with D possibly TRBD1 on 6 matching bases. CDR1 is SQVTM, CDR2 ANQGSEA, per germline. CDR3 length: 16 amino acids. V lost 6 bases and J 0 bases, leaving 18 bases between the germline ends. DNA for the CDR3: TGCAGCGTCACAATGGGGGGGCTCATTAGCAATCAGCCCCAGCATTTT. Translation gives CSVTMGGLISNQPQHF.

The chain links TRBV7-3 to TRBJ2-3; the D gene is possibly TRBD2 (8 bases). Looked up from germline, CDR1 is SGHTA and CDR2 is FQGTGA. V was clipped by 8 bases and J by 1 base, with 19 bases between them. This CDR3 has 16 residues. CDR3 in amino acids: CASSQGVRGGTDTQYF. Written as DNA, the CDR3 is TGTGCCAGCTCCCAGGGGGTGCGGGGGGGCACAGATACGCAGTATTTT.

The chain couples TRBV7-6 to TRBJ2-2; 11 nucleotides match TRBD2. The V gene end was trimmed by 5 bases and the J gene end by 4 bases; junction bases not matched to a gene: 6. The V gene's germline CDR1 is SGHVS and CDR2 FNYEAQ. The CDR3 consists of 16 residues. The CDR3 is CASSLIAGGLTGELFF. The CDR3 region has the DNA TGTGCCAGCAGCCTTATAGCGGGGGGGCTCACCGGGGAGCTGTTTTTT.

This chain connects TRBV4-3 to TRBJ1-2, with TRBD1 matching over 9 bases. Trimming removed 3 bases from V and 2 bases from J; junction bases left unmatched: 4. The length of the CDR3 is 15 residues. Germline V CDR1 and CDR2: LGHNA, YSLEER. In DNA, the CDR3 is TGCGCCAGCAGCCACCGGACAGGGGTAAACTATGGCTACACCTTC. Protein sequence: CASSHRTGVNYGYTF.

The CDR3 here is CASSERGGRLGANVLTF. The CDR3 DNA sequence: TGTGCCAGCAGTGAACGGGGGGGCCGGCTAGGGGCCAACGTCCTGACTTTC. The chain has TRBV6-1 and TRBJ2-6, with TRBD2 matching 8 bases. V trimming: 2 bases; J trimming: 4 bases; junction bases outside the gene matches: 7. The CDR3 is made up of 17 amino acids. Germline V gene data show CDR1 as MNHNS and CDR2 as SASEGT.

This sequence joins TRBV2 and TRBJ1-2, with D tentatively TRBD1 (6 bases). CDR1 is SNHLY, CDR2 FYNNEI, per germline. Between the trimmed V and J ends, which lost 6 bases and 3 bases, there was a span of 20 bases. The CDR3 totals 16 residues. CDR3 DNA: TGTGCCAGCAGAGCCTGGGGTAAAGGGGGGGACTATGGCTACACCTTC. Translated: CASRAWGKGGDYGYTF.

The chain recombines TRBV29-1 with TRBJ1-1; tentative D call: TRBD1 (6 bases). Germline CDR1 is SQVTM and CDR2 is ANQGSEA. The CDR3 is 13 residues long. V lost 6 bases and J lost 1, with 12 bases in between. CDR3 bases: TGCAGCGTCGGCCCGACAGGGAACACTGAAGCTTTCTTT. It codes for CSVGPTGNTEAFF.

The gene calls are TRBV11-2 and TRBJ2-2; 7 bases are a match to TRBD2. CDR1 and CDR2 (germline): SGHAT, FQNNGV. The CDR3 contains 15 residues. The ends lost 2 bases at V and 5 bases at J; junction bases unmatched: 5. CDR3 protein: CASSLSGASTGELFF. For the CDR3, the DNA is TGTGCCAGCAGCTTAAGCGGGGCAAGTACCGGGGAGCTGTTTTTT.

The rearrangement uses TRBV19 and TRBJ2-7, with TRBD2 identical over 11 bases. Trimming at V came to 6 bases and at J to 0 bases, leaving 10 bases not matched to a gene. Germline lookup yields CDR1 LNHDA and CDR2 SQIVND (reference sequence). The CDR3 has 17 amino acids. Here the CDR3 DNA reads TGTGCCAGTAGCCATACCCCCGGGACTAGCGGCTCCTACGAGCAGTACTTC. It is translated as CASSHTPGTSGSYEQYF.

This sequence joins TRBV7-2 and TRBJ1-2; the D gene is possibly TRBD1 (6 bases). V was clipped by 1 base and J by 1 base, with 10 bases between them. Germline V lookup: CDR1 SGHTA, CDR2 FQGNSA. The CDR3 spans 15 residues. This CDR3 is CASSLGVRGNYGYTF. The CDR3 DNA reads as TGTGCCAGCAGCTTAGGTGTCAGGGGTAACTATGGCTACACCTTC.

CDR3 sequence reads: CASSSRTGREQPQHF. DNA of the CDR3: TGTGCCAGTAGTAGTCGGACAGGGCGAGAACAGCCCCAGCATTTT. The chain carries TRBV19 and TRBJ1-5, with 8 bases that match TRBD1. The junction had 9 bases not matched to a gene; V was cut back by 4 bases and J by 7 bases. CDR1 is LNHDA and CDR2 is SQIVND in the germline V gene (reference sequence). CDR3 length: 15 amino acids. The full variable domain, completed using reference TRBV19 and TRBJ1-5, is DGGITQSPKYLFRKEGQNVTLSCEQNLNHDAMYWYRQDPGQGLRLIYYSQIVNDFQKGDIAEGYSVSREKKESFPLTVTSAQKNPTAFYLCASSSRTGREQPQHFGDGTRLSIL.

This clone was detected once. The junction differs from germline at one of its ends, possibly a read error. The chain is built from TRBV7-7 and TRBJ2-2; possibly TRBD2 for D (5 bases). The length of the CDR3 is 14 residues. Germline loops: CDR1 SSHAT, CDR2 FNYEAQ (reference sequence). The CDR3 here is CASTLGSHTGELFF. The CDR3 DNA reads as TGTGCTAGCACATTGGGGAGCCACACCGGGGAGCTGTTTTTT.

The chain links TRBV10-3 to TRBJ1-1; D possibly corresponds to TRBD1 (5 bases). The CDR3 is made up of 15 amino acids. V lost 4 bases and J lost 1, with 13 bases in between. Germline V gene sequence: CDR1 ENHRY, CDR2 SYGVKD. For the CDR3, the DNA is TGTGCCATCAGTGCTTCGGGGGTTTCGAACACTGAAGCTTTCTTT. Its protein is CAISASGVSNTEAFF.

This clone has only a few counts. CDR3 in amino acids: CASSKGGGGGTEAFF. The CDR3 DNA reads TGTGCCAGCAGTAAAGGGGGGGGCGGGGGCACTGAAGCTTTCTTT. The rearrangement joins TRBV7-9 to TRBJ1-1; a possible D gene is TRBD1 (6 bases). The CDR3 spans 15 residues. The V end lost 6 bases, the J end lost 4 bases, and 18 bases lay between the germline ends. The V gene's germline CDR1 is SEHNR and CDR2 FQNEAQ (reference sequence).

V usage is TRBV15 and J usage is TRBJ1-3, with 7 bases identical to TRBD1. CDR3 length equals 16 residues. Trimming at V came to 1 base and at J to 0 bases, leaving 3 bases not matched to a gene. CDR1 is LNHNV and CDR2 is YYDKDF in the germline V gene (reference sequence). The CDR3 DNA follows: TGTGCCACCAGCAGAGTAACAGGGGCCTCTGGAAACACCATATATTTT. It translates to CATSRVTGASGNTIYF.

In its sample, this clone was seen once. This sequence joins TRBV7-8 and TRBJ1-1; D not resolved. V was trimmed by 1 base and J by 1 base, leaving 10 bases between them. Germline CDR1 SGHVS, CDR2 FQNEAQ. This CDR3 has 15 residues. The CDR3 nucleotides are TGTGCCAGCAGCTTAGTTTTGGCAGAGAACACTGAAGCTTTCTTT. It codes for CASSLVLAENTEAFF.

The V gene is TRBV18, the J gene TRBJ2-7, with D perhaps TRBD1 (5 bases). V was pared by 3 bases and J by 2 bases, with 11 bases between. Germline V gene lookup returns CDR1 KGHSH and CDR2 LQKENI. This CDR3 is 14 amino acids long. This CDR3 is CASSPRPRAYEQYF. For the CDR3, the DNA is TGTGCCAGCTCACCCCGACCCAGGGCCTACGAGCAGTACTTC.